This T cell receptor beta chain was recorded in a study of blood T cell repertoires in COVID-19. Across the whole study: Some COVID-19 samples were acute and others convalescent; all came from the United States, Italy and Spain. T cells, B-cell-depleted T cells, or PBMCs provided the cDNA or gDNA that served as material.

In the source study's methods: Reference gene primers were amplified, and this amplification served to estimate nucleated cell counts. Using immunoSEQ multiplex PCR, the repertoire was profiled, and TCRdb retains in-frame clones only, with some absent. The DNA gave D and trimming, while V, J and clone size come from that table. The sample lists about 250,000 clones; around four fifths were seen once. Sequenced material: peripheral blood. The receptor was derived from a woman in her fifties or sixties with active or convalescent COVID-19.

The CDR3 reads CASSPSGSPSGNTIYF. CDR3 sequence (DNA): TGTGCCAGCTCACCATCCGGGAGTCCTTCTGGAAACACCATATATTTT. The rearrangement uses TRBV18 and TRBJ1-3; D remains ambiguous. Per germline, CDR1 KGHSH and CDR2 LQKENI. The CDR3 sequence is 16 residues long. The V and J ends lost 2 bases and 1 base respectively, with 12 bases between them.